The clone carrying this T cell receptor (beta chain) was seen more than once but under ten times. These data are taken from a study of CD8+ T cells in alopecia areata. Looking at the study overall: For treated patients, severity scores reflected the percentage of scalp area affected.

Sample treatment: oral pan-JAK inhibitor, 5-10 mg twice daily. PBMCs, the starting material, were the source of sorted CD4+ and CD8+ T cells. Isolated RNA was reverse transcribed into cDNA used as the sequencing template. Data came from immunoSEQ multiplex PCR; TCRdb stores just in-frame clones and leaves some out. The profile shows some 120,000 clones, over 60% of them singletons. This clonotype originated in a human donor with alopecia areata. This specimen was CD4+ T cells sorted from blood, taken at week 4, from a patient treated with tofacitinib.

CDR3 nucleotides: TGCGCCAGCAGCTTGGTTGGGGTTGACGAGCAGTACTTC. The encoded protein is CASSLVGVDEQYF. The chain joins TRBV5-1 to TRBJ2-7; D remains unclear. The germline V gene has CDR1 SGHRS and CDR2 YFSETQ. V was clipped by 0 bases and J by 5 bases, with 9 bases between them. The CDR3 runs 13 residues.